The clone carrying this T cell receptor (beta chain) appeared a single time. This sample was included in a study of T cell responses to AZD1222 COVID-19 vaccine. The CDR3 has 14 amino acids. The V segment lost 4 bases and the J segment 5 bases; nucleotides outside the gene matches: 9. Germline V gene sequence: CDR1 SGHRS, CDR2 YFSETQ. TCRdb's copy holds only in-frame clones and misses some; the assay was immunoSEQ multiplex PCR. Found here are about 84,000 clones, around 88% of them singletons; the top ten hold 11%. The sequencing here drew on peripheral blood, taken 28 days after the second AZD1222 dose. This receptor was taken from an adult who received the AZD1222 COVID-19 vaccine. This sequence joins TRBV5-1 and TRBJ2-7; 7 nucleotides align to TRBD1. The CDR3 DNA reads as TGCGCCAGCAGCGCCCTGACAGGGTTCGACGAGCAGTACTTC. Protein: CASSALTGFDEQYF.